This record concerns one T cell receptor (beta chain) sequence. The antigen it binds to is not known. The sample holds no much larger clone one base away, and base qualities are not on file. This record belongs to a study of blood T cell repertoires in COVID-19 (TCRdb year 2020). For the wider study: Collaborator samples came from the United States, Italy and Spain and covered acute and convalescent phases of COVID-19. The material from the prospective study consisted of cDNA or gDNA derived from T cells, B-cell-depleted T cells, or PBMCs. Deeply sampled blood TCRbeta repertoires from subjects exposed to, actively infected with, or recovered from COVID-19 were included in the dataset. The repertoires were released in a freely available public database meant as a resource for research on the immune response to SARS-CoV-2. The samples were drawn from the first 160 participants of the ongoing ImmuneRACE study and from under 1,500 subjects provided by 6 global collaborators. The sample metadata nearly always contained a de-identified subject ID, COVID-19 status, age in years and sex. Where available, HLA class I and class II types were obtained from metadata supplied by the sample provider rather than from assay-based typing.

The collaborating institutions used their own protocols to collect whole blood in K2EDTA tubes. For TCRbeta analysis, collaborators shipped samples as frozen whole blood, isolated PBMCs, or DNA extracted from either of those sample types. General study outcomes and caveats: The amount of clinical and demographic metadata varied by source and participant and was provided uncurated.

CDR1 and CDR2 (MRHNA, SNTAGT) derive from the germline V gene. Taken from cysteine to phenylalanine, the CDR3 has 14 residues. The sequence is cut down to CDR3 DNA, 42 bases in frame from base 1. Here V drops 8 bases and J drops 5 bases, and the junction holds 8 bases not matched to any gene. TCRbeta CDR3 regions were amplified from genomic DNA by means of the immunoSEQ Assay, a bias-controlled multiplex PCR. The study's processing was this. The number of nucleated cells in each sample was estimated by amplification of reference gene primers within the assay. Sequence reads were collapsed and filtered to measure the absolute abundance of every unique TCRbeta CDR3 rearrangement. For each sample, productive Simpson clonality was calculated as the square root of Simpson's diversity index over productive rearrangements. TCRdb took over this immuneACCESS table, retaining in-frame rearrangements with V and J assigned. Such tables are incomplete; in checked studies, under half of the missing clones stem from an unresolved V gene, and the remainder is unexplained. From that table come the V and J calls and clone size; the DNA was used to work out D and trimming. The sample profile shows roughly 250,000 clones; approximately 86% of them were found once. The ten largest account for approximately 5.7% of the sample.

The chain joins TRBV6-4 to TRBJ1-1; TRBD1 matches 10 bases in the middle. What was sequenced was peripheral blood. The TCR originated in a human donor in a cohort sampled during active COVID-19. The DNA is TGTGCCAGCTTTTCGAGACAGGGGGCGACTGAAGCTTTCTTT. Translation gives CASFSRQGATEAFF.